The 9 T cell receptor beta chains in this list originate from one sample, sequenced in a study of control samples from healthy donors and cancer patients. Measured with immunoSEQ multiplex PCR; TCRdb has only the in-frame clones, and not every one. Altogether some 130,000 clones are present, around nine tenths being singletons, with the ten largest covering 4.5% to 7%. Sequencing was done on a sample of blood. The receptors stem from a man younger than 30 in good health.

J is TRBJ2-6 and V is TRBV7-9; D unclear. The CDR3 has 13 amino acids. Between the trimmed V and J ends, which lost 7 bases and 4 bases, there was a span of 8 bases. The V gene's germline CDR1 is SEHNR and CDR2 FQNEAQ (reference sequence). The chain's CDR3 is CASNGWGANVLTF. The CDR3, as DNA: TGTGCCAGCAACGGGTGGGGGGCCAACGTCCTGACTTTC.

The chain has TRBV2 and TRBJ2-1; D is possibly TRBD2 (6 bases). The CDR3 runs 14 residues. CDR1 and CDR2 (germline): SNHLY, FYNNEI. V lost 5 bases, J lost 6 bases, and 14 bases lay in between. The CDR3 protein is CASSSPGDPNEQFF. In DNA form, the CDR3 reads TGTGCCAGCAGTTCACCGGGGGACCCCAATGAGCAGTTCTTC. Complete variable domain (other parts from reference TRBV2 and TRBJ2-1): EPEVTQTPSHQVTQMGQEVILRCVPISNHLYFYWYRQILGQKVEFLVSFYNNEISEKSEIFDDQFSVERPDGSNFTLKIRSTKLEDSAMYFCASSSPGDPNEQFFGPGTRLTVL.

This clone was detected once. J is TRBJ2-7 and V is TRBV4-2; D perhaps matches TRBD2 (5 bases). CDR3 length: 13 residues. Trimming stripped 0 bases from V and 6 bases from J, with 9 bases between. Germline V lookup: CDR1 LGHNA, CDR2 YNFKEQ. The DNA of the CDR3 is TGTGCCAGCAGCCAAGAAACGGGAAGCGAGCAGTACTTC. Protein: CASSQETGSEQYF.

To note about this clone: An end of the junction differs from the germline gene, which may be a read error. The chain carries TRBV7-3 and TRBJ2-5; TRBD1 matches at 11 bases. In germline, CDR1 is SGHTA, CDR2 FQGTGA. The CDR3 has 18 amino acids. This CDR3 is CASSLTGTGGIWQETQYF. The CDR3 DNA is TGTGCCAGCAGCCTAACCGGGACAGGGGGAATCTGGCAAGAGACCCAGTACTTC.

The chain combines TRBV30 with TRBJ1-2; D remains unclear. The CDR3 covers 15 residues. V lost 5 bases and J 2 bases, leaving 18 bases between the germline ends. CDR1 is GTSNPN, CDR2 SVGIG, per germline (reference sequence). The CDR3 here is CAWGHPQRANYGYTF. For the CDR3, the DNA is TGTGCCTGGGGCCACCCGCAGCGGGCCAACTATGGCTACACCTTC.

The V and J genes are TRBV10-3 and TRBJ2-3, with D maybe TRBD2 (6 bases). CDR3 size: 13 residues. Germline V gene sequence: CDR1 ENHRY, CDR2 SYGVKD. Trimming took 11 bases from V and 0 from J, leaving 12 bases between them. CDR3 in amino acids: CAASGTSTDTQYF. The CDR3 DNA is TGTGCCGCGTCCGGGACTAGCACAGATACGCAGTATTTT.

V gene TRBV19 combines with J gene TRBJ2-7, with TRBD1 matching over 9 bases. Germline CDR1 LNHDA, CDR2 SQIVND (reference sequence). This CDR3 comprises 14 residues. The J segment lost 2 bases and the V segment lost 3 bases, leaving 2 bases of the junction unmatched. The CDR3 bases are TGTGCCAGTAGTATTTGGACAGGGGCCTACGAGCAGTACTTC. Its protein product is CASSIWTGAYEQYF.

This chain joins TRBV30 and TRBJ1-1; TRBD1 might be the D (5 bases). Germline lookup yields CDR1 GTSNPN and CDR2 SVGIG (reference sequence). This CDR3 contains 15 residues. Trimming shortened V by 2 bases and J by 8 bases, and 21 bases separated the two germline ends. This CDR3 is CAWSPPFDLNREAFF. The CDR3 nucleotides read TGTGCCTGGAGTCCTCCTTTTGACTTAAACAGGGAAGCTTTCTTT.

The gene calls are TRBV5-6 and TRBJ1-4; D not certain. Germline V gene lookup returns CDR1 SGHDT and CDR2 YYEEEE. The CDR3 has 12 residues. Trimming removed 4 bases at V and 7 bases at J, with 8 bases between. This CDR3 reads CASSRVFEKLFF. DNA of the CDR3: TGTGCCAGCAGCCGGGTATTTGAAAAACTGTTTTTT.